This T cell receptor beta chain is from a study of blood T cell repertoires in COVID-19. Profiling relied on immunoSEQ multiplex PCR, and the TCRdb table lists in-frame clones only, not all of them. The profile covers about 350,000 clones, with roughly nine tenths appearing a single time and roughly 3.9% taken by the ten largest. The source of this sequence is a woman aged 60-75 years with COVID-19, enrolled during active disease. Sequenced input: peripheral blood.

CDR3 coding DNA: TGCGCCAGCAGCTTGTCCCTAGTGGAAGAGACCCAGTACTTC. Its translation: CASSLSLVEETQYF. V and J are TRBV5-1 and TRBJ2-5; D is ambiguous. Trimming took off 1 base at V and 3 bases at J, with 10 bases between the two ends. The CDR3 is 14 residues long. Per the germline V gene, CDR1 is SGHRS and CDR2 is YFSETQ.